This entry lists 5 T cell receptor beta chains sequenced from one sample in a study of T-cell memory formation after mild COVID-19 (dated by TCRdb to about 2021). The protocol used for the library was 5' RACE. Sequencer: Illumina NovaSeq 6000. Using fastp at Q25 and MiXCR, TCRdb reprocessed the public reads and kept productive beta chains. Each CDR3 protein appears once, grouped with its most common genes and DNA. Here the sample has about 390,000 distinct CDR3 sequences; roughly 15% occur a single time. The ten largest clones take up about 22% of the sample. The sequenced sample was PBMCs or a T cell subset sorted from them (not recorded which). The source of these receptors is a man younger than 35 who had mild COVID-19 (a few samples of this study predate the infection). The sample titles of this study are shuffled in the database, so cell type and time point are left out; the donor was told from shared clones.

V is TRBV12-3 or TRBV12-4 and J is TRBJ1-2, with 7 bases aligning to TRBD1. This CDR3 has 15 amino acids. With V trimmed by 1 base and J by 0 bases, 2 bases remained unmatched. The CDR3 DNA sequence: TGTGCCAGCAGTTTAGAGACAGGGACTAACTATGGCTACACCTTC. Its protein is CASSLETGTNYGYTF.

This chain links TRBV25-1 with TRBJ1-6; D gene unclear. The germline V gene has CDR1 MGHDK and CDR2 SYGVNS. This CDR3 has 15 amino acids. Trimming removed 2 bases from V and 9 bases from J, with 14 bases in between. CDR3 nucleotide sequence: TGTGCCAGCAGTGAACCCCTGGACGTTATTTCACCCCTCCACTTT. Translated: CASSEPLDVISPLHF.

There are many counts of this clonotype. The chain links TRBV11-2 to TRBJ1-2, with D hard to call. The V gene's germline CDR1 is SGHAT and CDR2 FQNNGV. V was shortened by 1 base and J by 0 bases, with 6 bases between the two germline ends. This CDR3 spans 14 amino acids. In DNA form, the CDR3 reads TGTGCCAGCAGCTTAGGTCTGGCTAACTATGGCTACACCTTC. Protein product: CASSLGLANYGYTF.

V usage is TRBV5-1 and J usage is TRBJ1-2, with 7 bases that match TRBD1. Per germline, CDR1 SGHRS and CDR2 YFSETQ. Unmatched junction bases numbered 7, after V lost 5 bases and J lost 3 bases. The CDR3 length is 14 residues. CDR3 in DNA: TGCGCCAGCAGACCCCGGCAGGGGGACTATGGCTACACCTTC. Amino acid sequence: CASRPRQGDYGYTF.

V and J are TRBV7-9 and TRBJ1-1; D is unclear. The CDR3 has 18 residues. V was shortened by 4 bases and J by 0 bases, with 21 bases between the two germline ends. CDR1 is SEHNR and CDR2 is FQNEAQ in the germline V gene (reference sequence). The CDR3 nucleotides read TGTGCCAGCAGCTGGCGGGCGAATACAGAGATTCTGAACACTGAAGCTTTCTTT. It codes for CASSWRANTEILNTEAFF.